A single T cell receptor beta chain is shown here with its context. V lost 3 bases, J lost 6 bases, and 15 bases lay in between. CDR1 is DFQATT, CDR2 SNEGSKA, per germline (reference sequence). This CDR3 contains 15 residues. Per the original data handling: For nucleated cells, counts were estimated from reference gene primer amplification. Sequencing was performed with immunoSEQ multiplex PCR; in TCRdb, only in-frame clones are kept and a portion is missing. Clone size and V and J calls were adopted from that table, with D and trimming inferred from the DNA. The table includes roughly 70,000 clones, more than 85% detected once. The data stem from a study of blood T cell repertoires in COVID-19. At the level of the study: Samples representing acute and convalescent COVID-19 were sourced from the United States, Italy and Spain. PBMCs, B-cell-depleted T cells, or T cells were the source of the cDNA or gDNA that made up the material.

This sequence joins TRBV20-1 and TRBJ1-6; tentative D call: TRBD1 (6 bases). Sequencing was done on a sample of peripheral blood. The TCR sequence derives from a man aged 65 to 85 with active COVID-19. CDR3 nucleotides: TGCAGTGCTAGTAAACAGGGCCTAAGTAATTCACCCCTCCACTTT. Its translation: CSASKQGLSNSPLHF.